This entry features one T cell receptor (beta chain) sequence. This sample was taken from a study of blood T cell repertoires in COVID-19. The wider study: From the United States, Italy and Spain came samples of acute and convalescent COVID-19.

The length of the CDR3 is 15 residues. The germline V gene has CDR1 LNHDA and CDR2 SQIVND (reference sequence). The ends lost 4 bases at V and 8 bases at J; junction bases unmatched: 10. Per the authors' pipeline: Nucleated cell counts were estimated from reference gene primer amplification. Repertoires were generated with immunoSEQ multiplex PCR, while TCRdb's copy carries only in-frame clones and drops some. D and trimming were read from the DNA, whereas the V and J calls and clone size are those reported in that table. The table records a few hundred thousand clones, 80% to 85% of them present only once. The Seattle site enrolled patients during active infection and followed them longitudinally.

The chain carries TRBV19 and TRBJ2-4; 8 bases map to TRBD2. The origin of this receptor is a person aged 70 to 80 with COVID-19, enrolled during active disease. Material for sequencing was peripheral blood. The CDR3: CASSTPRGGRDIQYF. CDR3 coding DNA: TGTGCCAGTAGTACCCCACGGGGGGGGAGGGACATTCAGTACTTC. Filled out from reference TRBV19 and TRBJ2-4, the complete variable domain reads DGGITQSPKYLFRKEGQNVTLSCEQNLNHDAMYWYRQDPGQGLRLIYYSQIVNDFQKGDIAEGYSVSREKKESFPLTVTSAQKNPTAFYLCASSTPRGGRDIQYFGAGTRLSVL.